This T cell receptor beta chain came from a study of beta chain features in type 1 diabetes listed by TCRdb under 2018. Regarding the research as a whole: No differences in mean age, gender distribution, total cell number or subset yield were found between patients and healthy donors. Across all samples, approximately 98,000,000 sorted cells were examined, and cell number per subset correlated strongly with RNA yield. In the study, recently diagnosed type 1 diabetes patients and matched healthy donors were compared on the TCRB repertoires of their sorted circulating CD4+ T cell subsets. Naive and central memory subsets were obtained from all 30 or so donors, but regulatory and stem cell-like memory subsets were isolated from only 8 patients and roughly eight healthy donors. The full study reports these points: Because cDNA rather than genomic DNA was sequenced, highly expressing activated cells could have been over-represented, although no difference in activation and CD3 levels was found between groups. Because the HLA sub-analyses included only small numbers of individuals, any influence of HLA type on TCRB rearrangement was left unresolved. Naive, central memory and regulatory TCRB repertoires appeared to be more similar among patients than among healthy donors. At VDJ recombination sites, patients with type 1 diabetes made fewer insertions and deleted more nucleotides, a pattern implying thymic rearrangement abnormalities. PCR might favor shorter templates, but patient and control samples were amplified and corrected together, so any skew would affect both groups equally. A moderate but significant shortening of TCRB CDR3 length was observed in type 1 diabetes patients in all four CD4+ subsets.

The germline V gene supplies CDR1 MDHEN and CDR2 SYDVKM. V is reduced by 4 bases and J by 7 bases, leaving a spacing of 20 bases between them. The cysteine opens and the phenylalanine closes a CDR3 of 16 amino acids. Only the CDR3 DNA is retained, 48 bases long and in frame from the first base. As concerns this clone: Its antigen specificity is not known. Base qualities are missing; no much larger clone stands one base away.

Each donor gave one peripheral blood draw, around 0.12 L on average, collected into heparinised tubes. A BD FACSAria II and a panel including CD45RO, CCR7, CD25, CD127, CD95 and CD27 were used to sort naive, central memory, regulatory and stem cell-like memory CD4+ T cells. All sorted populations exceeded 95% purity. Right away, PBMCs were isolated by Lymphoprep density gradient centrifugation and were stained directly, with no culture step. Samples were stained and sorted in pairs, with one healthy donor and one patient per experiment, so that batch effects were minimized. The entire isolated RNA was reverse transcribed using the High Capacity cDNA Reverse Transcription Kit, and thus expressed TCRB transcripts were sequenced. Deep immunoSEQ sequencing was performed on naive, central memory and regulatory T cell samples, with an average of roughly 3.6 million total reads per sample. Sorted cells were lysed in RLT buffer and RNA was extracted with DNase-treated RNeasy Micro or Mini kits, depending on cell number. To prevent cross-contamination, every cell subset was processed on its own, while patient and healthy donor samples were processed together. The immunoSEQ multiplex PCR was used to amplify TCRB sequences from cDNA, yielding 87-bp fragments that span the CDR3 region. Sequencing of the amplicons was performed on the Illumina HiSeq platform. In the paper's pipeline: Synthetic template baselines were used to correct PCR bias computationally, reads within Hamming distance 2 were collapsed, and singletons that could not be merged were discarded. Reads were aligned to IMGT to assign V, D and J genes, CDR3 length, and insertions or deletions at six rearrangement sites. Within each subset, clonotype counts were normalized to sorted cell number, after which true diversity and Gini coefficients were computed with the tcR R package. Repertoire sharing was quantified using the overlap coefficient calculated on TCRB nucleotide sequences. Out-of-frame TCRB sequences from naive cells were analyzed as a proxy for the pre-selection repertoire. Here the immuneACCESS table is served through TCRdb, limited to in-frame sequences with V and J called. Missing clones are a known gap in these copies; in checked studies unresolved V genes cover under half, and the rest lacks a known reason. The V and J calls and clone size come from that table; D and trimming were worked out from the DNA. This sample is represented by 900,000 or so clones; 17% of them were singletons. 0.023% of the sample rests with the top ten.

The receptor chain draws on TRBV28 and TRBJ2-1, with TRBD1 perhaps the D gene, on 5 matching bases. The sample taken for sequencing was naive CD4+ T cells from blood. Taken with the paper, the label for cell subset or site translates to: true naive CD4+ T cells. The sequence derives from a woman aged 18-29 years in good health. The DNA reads TGTGCCAGCAGTTCGACAGCCCTCATCCCTTTGAATGAGCAGTTCTTC. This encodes CASSSTALIPLNEQFF.